The 29 T cell receptor beta chains reported below all come from one sample, sequenced in a study of control samples from healthy donors and cancer patients. The protocol was immunoSEQ multiplex PCR, while the TCRdb copy is restricted to in-frame clones and leaves out a portion. The sample has under 200,000 clones, around 95% seen once. The sample was blood. These receptors were obtained from a woman aged 55-70 years in good health.

The chain carries TRBV19 and TRBJ1-1, with TRBD1 matching over 8 bases. Per germline, CDR1 LNHDA and CDR2 SQIVND (reference sequence). The CDR3 covers 14 residues. J gave up 11 bases and V 10 bases, and 18 bases lay outside the gene matches. For the CDR3, the DNA is TGTGCCACCAGTAATCAGGGGGCTTGGTCGGGGGCTTTCTTT. This gives the protein CATSNQGAWSGAFF.

The genes are TRBV13 and TRBJ1-2; 7 bases agree with TRBD1. There are 15 residues in the CDR3. CDR1 and CDR2 (germline): PRHDT, FYEKMQ (reference sequence). Trimming removed 3 bases from V and 7 bases from J; junction bases left unmatched: 11. The CDR3 nucleotides read TGTGCCAGCAGCTTCTCCGGACAGGCCTGGTCTGGCTACACCTTC. Translated, it gives CASSFSGQAWSGYTF. The variable domain in full, with the rest retrieved from reference TRBV13 and TRBJ1-2, is AAGVIQSPRHLIKEKRETATLKCYPIPRHDTVYWYQQGPGQDPQFLISFYEKMQSDKGSIPDRFSAQQFSDYHSELNMSSLELGDSALYFCASSFSGQAWSGYTFGSGTRLTVV.

This chain joins TRBV6-5 and TRBJ2-7; 7 nucleotides line up with TRBD2. This CDR3 is built from 15 residues. The V gene end was trimmed by 6 bases and the J gene end by 3 bases; junction bases not matched to a gene: 11. Germline CDR1 is MNHEY and CDR2 is SVGAGI. CDR3 in amino acids: CASSDTMGGDYEQYF. In DNA, the CDR3 is TGTGCCAGCAGCGATACCATGGGGGGGGACTACGAGCAGTACTTC.

The rearrangement links TRBV12-3 or TRBV12-4 to TRBJ1-2; TRBD1 aligns across 8 bases. This CDR3 has 13 residues. Trimming took 6 bases from V and 2 from J; bases not matched to a gene: 2. The CDR3 sequence: CASRGDRNYGYTF. The CDR3 coding sequence is TGTGCCAGCAGGGGGGACAGGAACTATGGCTACACCTTC.

This chain connects TRBV2 to TRBJ1-4; 7 bases are a match to TRBD1. The CDR3 totals 14 residues. The ends lost 4 bases at V and 8 bases at J; junction bases unmatched: 7. Per germline, CDR1 SNHLY and CDR2 FYNNEI. In DNA form, the CDR3 reads TGTGCCAGCAGTGTCCGACAGGGTGGCGAAAAACTGTTTTTT. Protein product: CASSVRQGGEKLFF. Full variable domain (rest looked up from reference TRBV2 and TRBJ1-4): EPEVTQTPSHQVTQMGQEVILRCVPISNHLYFYWYRQILGQKVEFLVSFYNNEISEKSEIFDDQFSVERPDGSNFTLKIRSTKLEDSAMYFCASSVRQGGEKLFFGSGTQLSVL.

CDR3 loop: CASSSIWTSGQETQYF. The DNA for the CDR3 is TGTGCCAGCAGTTCCATCTGGACTAGCGGGCAGGAGACCCAGTACTTC. The chain combines TRBV6-6 with TRBJ2-5; 11 nucleotides align to TRBD2. The CDR3 contains 16 residues. Germline CDR1 is MNHNY and CDR2 is SVGAGI (reference sequence). J lost 5 bases, V lost 4 bases, and 9 bases had no gene match.

This sequence joins TRBV19 and TRBJ2-1, with D uncertain. Germline CDR1 is LNHDA and CDR2 is SQIVND (reference sequence). The CDR3 is 14 residues long. Trimming left V 10 bases short and J 3 bases short, with 16 bases between. The DNA for the CDR3 is TGTGCCACCATGGACCCGGTAGGCTACAATGAGCAGTTCTTC. It translates to CATMDPVGYNEQFF. Complete variable domain (other parts from reference TRBV19 and TRBJ2-1): DGGITQSPKYLFRKEGQNVTLSCEQNLNHDAMYWYRQDPGQGLRLIYYSQIVNDFQKGDIAEGYSVSREKKESFPLTVTSAQKNPTAFYLCATMDPVGYNEQFFGPGTRLTVL.

The CDR3 is CASSPNKETQEAFF. CDR3 sequence (DNA): TGTGCCAGCAGCCCCAACAAAGAAACCCAAGAAGCTTTCTTT. The chain couples TRBV7-9 to TRBJ1-1; D ambiguous. Germline V gene lookup returns CDR1 SEHNR and CDR2 FQNEAQ (reference sequence). The V end lost 5 bases, the J end lost 8 bases, and 18 bases lay between the germline ends. The CDR3 is made up of 14 amino acids.

This rearrangement joins TRBV5-1 to TRBJ2-1, with D tentatively TRBD1 (6 bases). V dropped 0 bases and J dropped 4 bases, with 11 bases sitting between them. CDR1 and CDR2 from the germline V gene are SGHRS and YFSETQ. The CDR3 is 15 amino acids. This CDR3 is CASSLGQGSYNEQFF. The CDR3 nucleotides read TGCGCCAGCAGCTTGGGGCAGGGGTCATACAATGAGCAGTTCTTC. Full variable domain (rest looked up from reference TRBV5-1 and TRBJ2-1): KAGVTQTPRYLIKTRGQQVTLSCSPISGHRSVSWYQQTPGQGLQFLFEYFSETQRNKGNFPGRFSGRQFSNSRSEMNVSTLELGDSALYLCASSLGQGSYNEQFFGPGTRLTVL.

This clone has only a few counts. This chain links TRBV4-2 with TRBJ1-2; weak D call: TRBD1 (6 bases). V was pared by 4 bases and J by 7 bases, with 19 bases between. The CDR3 is made up of 15 amino acids. Germline CDR1 and CDR2: LGHNA and YNFKEQ. DNA for the CDR3: TGTGCCAGCAGCCCAGTCGGGGGGGCGTCTATTGGCTACACCTTC. It encodes CASSPVGGASIGYTF.

The genes are TRBV19 and TRBJ2-3; no firm D call. This CDR3 spans 12 amino acids. The V end lost 4 bases, the J end lost 3 bases, and 5 bases lay between the germline ends. Germline V gene lookup returns CDR1 LNHDA and CDR2 SQIVND (reference sequence). The DNA of the CDR3 is TGTGCCAGTAGTACTCCGACAGATACGCAGTATTTT. As protein: CASSTPTDTQYF.

The chain has TRBV11-2 and TRBJ1-6, with 8 bases matching TRBD1. Trimming cost V 2 bases and J 7 bases; bases outside gene matches: 7. CDR3 length: 16 residues. Germline values: CDR1 SGHAT, CDR2 FQNNGV. The CDR3 nucleotides are TGTGCCAGCAGCTTAAGACAGGGGCTTACGAATTCACCCCTCCACTTT. It encodes CASSLRQGLTNSPLHF.

The chain is built from TRBV18 and TRBJ1-6; 8 positions match TRBD1. The CDR3 contains 16 residues. V lost 6 bases, J lost 7 bases, and 11 bases stayed unmatched. CDR1 is KGHSH and CDR2 is LQKENI in the germline V gene. In DNA, the CDR3 is TGTGCCAGCTCCCCGCTGGGAACAGGGGGGAATTCACCCCTCCACTTT. Protein sequence: CASSPLGTGGNSPLHF. Looking up the rest from reference TRBV18 and TRBJ1-6 gives the full variable domain: NAGVMQNPRHLVRRRGQEARLRCSPMKGHSHVYWYRQLPEEGLKFMVYLQKENIIDESGMPKERFSAEFPKEGPSILRIQQVVRGDSAAYFCASSPLGTGGNSPLHFGNGTRLTVT.

A single count supports this clone. In DNA form, the CDR3 reads TGTGCCAGCAGCACCATGTGGGGACAGAACACCGGGGAGCTGTTTTTT. This codes for CASSTMWGQNTGELFF. This chain links TRBV11-2 with TRBJ2-2; possible D gene TRBD1, 6 bases. V was cut by 5 bases and J by 1 base, with 14 bases left in between. The CDR3 has 16 residues. Germline V gene lookup returns CDR1 SGHAT and CDR2 FQNNGV. The variable domain in full, with the rest retrieved from reference TRBV11-2 and TRBJ2-2, is EAGVAQSPRYKIIEKRQSVAFWCNPISGHATLYWYQQILGQGPKLLIQFQNNGVVDDSQLPKDRFSAERLKGVDSTLKIQPAKLEDSAVYLCASSTMWGQNTGELFFGEGSRLTVL.

The chain employs TRBV29-1 and TRBJ1-1; D ambiguous. Germline-derived CDR1 and CDR2 are SQVTM and ANQGSEA. This CDR3 is built from 13 residues. The ends were cut back, 4 bases at V and 11 bases at J, with 20 bases in the middle. The CDR3: CSVVSRWAVSAFF. The CDR3 nucleotides read TGCAGCGTTGTATCCAGGTGGGCTGTTTCTGCTTTCTTT.

The gene calls are TRBV21-1 and TRBJ1-2. TRBV21-1 represents a pseudogene. The CDR3 has 17 amino acids. The CDR3 protein is CASSKGGDISGTRGYTF. CDR3 coding DNA: TGTGCCAGCAGCAAAGGGGGGGACATCTCAGGTACCCGTGGCTACACCTTC.

V is TRBV5-1 and J is TRBJ1-4; D may be TRBD1 (5 bases). CDR3 length: 15 amino acids. Deletions cut 3 bases from V and 4 bases from J, with 13 bases between. Germline assignment: CDR1 SGHRS and CDR2 YFSETQ. CDR3 sequence: CASSSAGTGNEKLFF. CDR3 nucleotide sequence: TGCGCCAGCAGCTCGGCCGGGACCGGTAATGAAAAACTGTTTTTT.

CDR3 residues: CASSLGAVAAATNEKLFF. The CDR3 bases are TGTGCCAGCAGCTTAGGGGCCGTGGCCGCAGCAACTAATGAAAAACTGTTTTTT. V gene TRBV7-9 combines with J gene TRBJ1-4; no reliable D call. Trimming shortened V by 1 base and J by 0 bases, and 15 bases separated the two germline ends. Germline V gene data show CDR1 as SEHNR and CDR2 as FQNEAQ (reference sequence). The CDR3 spans 18 residues.

The rearrangement links TRBV27 to TRBJ2-7; D is ambiguous. The CDR3 sequence is 11 residues long. The germline gives CDR1 MNHEY, CDR2 SMNVEV (reference sequence). V was trimmed by 4 bases and J by 0 bases, leaving 1 base between them. The CDR3 region has the DNA TGTGCCAGCAGTTCCTCCTACGAGCAGTACTTC. Protein product: CASSSSYEQYF.

The chain couples TRBV6-2 or TRBV6-3 to TRBJ2-2; D remains ambiguous. This CDR3 is 13 amino acids long. V lost 2 bases to trimming and J lost 0 bases, with 1 base between them. From germline, CDR1 is MNHEY and CDR2 SVGEGT. Here the CDR3 reads CASSYPNTGELFF. The CDR3 DNA reads as TGTGCCAGCAGTTACCCGAACACCGGGGAGCTGTTTTTT.

This chain uses TRBV6-6 with TRBJ1-3; no clear D gene. Deletions cut 4 bases from V and 4 bases from J, with 14 bases between. The CDR3 runs to 15 residues. Germline V gives CDR1 MNHNY, CDR2 SVGAGI (reference sequence). CDR3: CASSSRRESGNTIYF. CDR3 DNA: TGTGCCAGCAGTTCCCGAAGGGAATCAGGAAACACCATATATTTT.

The J gene is TRBJ1-1, the V gene TRBV11-2; a possible D gene is TRBD1 (6 bases). V gave up 1 base and J gave up 4 bases, with 13 bases separating them. The CDR3 consists of 15 residues. Germline-derived CDR1 and CDR2 are SGHAT and FQNNGV. The CDR3 loop reads CASSLGPTGSTEAFF. The CDR3 DNA is TGTGCCAGCAGCTTAGGGCCAACAGGGAGCACTGAAGCTTTCTTT.

The CDR3 DNA sequence: TGTGCCAGCAGCTTAGGGTCCGCGGGTGGCTACACCTTC. Translation: CASSLGSAGGYTF. The chain has TRBV13 and TRBJ1-2; D gene uncertain. Trimming took 0 bases from V and 7 from J, leaving 9 bases between them. Germline V gene lookup returns CDR1 PRHDT and CDR2 FYEKMQ (reference sequence). This CDR3 is 13 amino acids long.

This chain joins TRBV19 and TRBJ1-1; D is uncertain. In germline, CDR1 is LNHDA, CDR2 SQIVND (reference sequence). The length of the CDR3 is 14 residues. V shed 9 bases and J shed 1 base, with 15 bases lying between them. CDR3 DNA sequence: TGTGCCAGCATATCCCGGGCGGCGAACACTGAAGCTTTCTTT. This encodes CASISRAANTEAFF. Together with reference TRBV19 and TRBJ1-1, the CDR3 gives the full variable domain: DGGITQSPKYLFRKEGQNVTLSCEQNLNHDAMYWYRQDPGQGLRLIYYSQIVNDFQKGDIAEGYSVSREKKESFPLTVTSAQKNPTAFYLCASISRAANTEAFFGQGTRLTVV.

This sequence joins TRBV12-5 and TRBJ1-5; a possible D gene is TRBD1 (5 bases). V was pared by 0 bases and J by 4 bases, with 13 bases between. This CDR3 spans 16 amino acids. Germline loops: CDR1 LGHNT, CDR2 FRNRAP. The CDR3 region has the DNA TGTGCTAGTGGTTTGGTCAAGTCTCAGGGAAATCAGCCCCAGCATTTT. Amino acid sequence: CASGLVKSQGNQPQHF.

Concerning this clone itself: Different DNA sequences within this sample yield the same CDR3. The chain carries TRBV20-1 and TRBJ1-1; D gene ambiguous. V was clipped by 1 base and J by 2 bases, with 2 bases between them. The germline V gene encodes CDR1 DFQATT and CDR2 SNEGSKA (reference sequence). The CDR3 is made up of 11 amino acids. Written as DNA, the CDR3 is TGCAGTGCTAGAGTCAACACTGAAGCTTTCTTT. Its translation is CSARVNTEAFF.

This clone was seen a few times. The V call is TRBV27, the J call TRBJ2-7; D ambiguous. The CDR3 is 11 residues long. Germline V gene sequence: CDR1 MNHEY, CDR2 SMNVEV (reference sequence). V lost 2 bases and J lost 6, with 5 bases in between. The CDR3 here is CASSLGPEQYF. The DNA of the CDR3 is TGTGCCAGCAGTTTAGGCCCCGAGCAGTACTTC.

This clone occurred once. V gene TRBV6-5 combines with J gene TRBJ1-1, with D perhaps matching TRBD1 (5 bases). Trimming shortened V by 2 bases and J by 0 bases, and 10 bases separated the two germline ends. CDR3 length: 15 amino acids. CDR1 and CDR2 (germline): MNHEY, SVGAGI. In DNA form, the CDR3 reads TGTGCCAGCAGTTACACCGGGACGGTGAACACTGAAGCTTTCTTT. Encoded protein: CASSYTGTVNTEAFF.

V usage is TRBV7-2 and J usage is TRBJ1-1; 8 positions agree with TRBD1. Per the germline V gene, CDR1 is SGHTA and CDR2 is FQGNSA. V lost 1 base, J lost 4 bases, and 14 bases stayed unmatched. The CDR3 contains 18 residues. The CDR3 coding sequence is TGTGCCAGCAGCTTAGTGGGTTTTTGGCAGGGGGCCAGCACTGAAGCTTTCTTT. Residues: CASSLVGFWQGASTEAFF.